A selection of T cell receptor beta chains follows, all from one sample in a study of OX40 agonist ivuxolimab in advanced cancers. Assay: immunoSEQ multiplex PCR; the TCRdb copy retains only in-frame clones and omits some. Among tens of thousands of clones, approximately 83% were seen once, and the ten largest hold under 15%. The specimen comprised CD4+ or CD8+ T cells sorted from blood, sampled in a trial of the OX40 agonist ivuxolimab. The source of these receptors is an adult with an advanced solid tumor such as melanoma, head and neck, liver or kidney cancer. CDR3s include the opening cysteine and the closing phenylalanine or tryptophan. A D gene is named only where the DNA matches it firmly. Clone size is stated in some rows and not others, as once, few, many or a class when expanded.

j_call d_call v_call clone_size cdr3_aa cdr3_nt
TRBJ2-1 TRBD1 TRBV19 . CASSVDRESYNEQFF TGTGCCAGTAGTGTGGACAGGGAATCCTACAATGAGCAGTTCTTC
TRBJ1-1 TRBD1 TRBV7-9 once CASSPRQGVNTEAFF TGTGCCAGCAGCCCCAGACAGGGTGTGAACACTGAAGCTTTCTTT
TRBJ2-4 TRBD2 TRBV14 . CASSRTTSASKNIQYF TGTGCCAGCAGCCGAACGACTAGCGCCTCCAAAAACATTCAGTACTTC
TRBJ1-1 . TRBV6-5 . CASRSHGDTEAFF TGTGCCAGCCGCAGTCATGGGGACACTGAAGCTTTCTTT
TRBJ2-2 . TRBV11-1 once CASSSPVWDLLNTGELFF TGTGCCAGCAGCTCCCCCGTGTGGGACCTTCTGAACACCGGGGAGCTGTTTTTT
TRBJ2-1 . TRBV4-3 . CASSHGRSYNEQFF TGCGCCAGCAGCCACGGTAGGTCCTACAATGAGCAGTTCTTC
TRBJ2-3 . TRBV4-3 . CASSQGITDTQYF TGCGCCAGCAGCCAAGGGATAACAGATACGCAGTATTTT
TRBJ1-2 . TRBV7-9 many CASSTTEAYGYTF TGTGCCAGCAGCACGACCGAGGCTTATGGCTACACCTTC
TRBJ2-5 . TRBV18 . CASSLTASETQYF TGTGCCAGCTCACTTACAGCGTCCGAGACCCAGTACTTC
TRBJ1-2 . TRBV11-2 . CASIEGGYGYTF TGTGCCAGCATCGAAGGTGGCTATGGCTACACCTTC
TRBJ2-7 . TRBV5-5 . CASSLDGYEQYF TGTGCCAGCAGCCTGGACGGCTACGAGCAGTACTTC
TRBJ1-6 . TRBV6-5 . CASGSQPSYNSPLHF TGTGCCAGCGGGTCGCAACCCTCCTATAATTCACCCCTCCACTTT
TRBJ2-5 TRBD1 TRBV5-4 . CASSSTGVETQYF TGTGCCAGCAGCTCGACAGGGGTCGAGACCCAGTACTTC
TRBJ2-1 . TRBV6-6 . CASSYFILSSYNEQFF TGTGCCAGCAGTTACTTCATATTGAGCTCCTACAATGAGCAGTTCTTC
TRBJ2-5 TRBD1 TRBV15 . CATSTDDRGPQETQYF TGTGCCACCAGCACCGACGACAGGGGGCCCCAAGAGACCCAGTACTTC
TRBJ2-5 TRBD2 TRBV15 . CATSRDRLAGPETQYF TGTGCCACCAGCAGAGATAGGCTAGCGGGCCCAGAGACCCAGTACTTC
TRBJ1-1 . TRBV11-2 . CASSSLGSAIGEAFF TGTGCCAGCAGCTCCCTCGGCTCGGCAATCGGTGAAGCTTTCTTT
TRBJ2-5 TRBD1 TRBV27 . CASSGAGTGDQETQYF TGTGCCAGCAGTGGTGCCGGGACAGGGGATCAAGAGACCCAGTACTTC
TRBJ2-5 . TRBV28 . CASSLLDSQETQYF TGTGCCAGCAGTTTATTGGACAGCCAAGAGACCCAGTACTTC
TRBJ2-3 . TRBV28 . CASSLADTQYF TGTGCCAGCAGTTTAGCAGATACGCAGTATTTT
TRBJ1-4 . TRBV6-5 once CASSYSVGESGEKLFF TGTGCCAGCAGTTACTCAGTCGGTGAGAGCGGAGAAAAACTGTTTTTT
TRBJ1-2 . TRBV9 . CASSEGDTGNYGYTF TGTGCCAGCAGCGAAGGTGACACCGGGAACTATGGCTACACCTTC
TRBJ1-1 TRBD1 TRBV5-1 . CASSPDRGMEVTEAFF TGCGCCAGCAGCCCGGACAGGGGTATGGAGGTTACTGAAGCTTTCTTT
TRBJ1-1 . TRBV27 . CASSQGGGGDEAFF TGTGCCAGCAGCCAAGGGGGGGGTGGTGATGAAGCTTTCTTT
TRBJ1-1 TRBD1 TRBV4-1 . CASSQDTGVYTEAFF TGCGCCAGCAGCCAAGATACAGGGGTGTACACTGAAGCTTTCTTT